This T cell receptor (beta chain) was sequenced for a study of blood T cell repertoires in COVID-19. Trimming removed 5 bases at V and 4 bases at J, with 17 bases between. Germline values: CDR1 SEHNR, CDR2 FQNEAQ (reference sequence). The CDR3 contains 15 residues. Everyone who took part was 18 to 89 years old, and they came from 24 US areas. Only in-frame clones appear in the TCRdb table, and some are missing; sequencing was by immunoSEQ multiplex PCR. The profile shows around 140,000 clones, approximately 79% of them singletons. The genes are TRBV7-9 and TRBJ2-5, with D possibly TRBD2 on 7 matching bases. The TCR originated in a man between 40 and 49 years old with acute COVID-19. The sequenced sample was PBMCs or T cells enriched from blood (not recorded which). The CDR3 sequence is CASSPFRGGGETQYF. The CDR3 DNA is TGTGCCAGCAGCCCATTTAGGGGGGGCGGAGAGACCCAGTACTTC.